Sequencing of this T cell receptor (beta chain) was carried out in a study of T cells after yellow fever vaccination. Study-level information: Any fraction with a low cell number was prepared using SMART-Seq v4 Ultra Low Input.

A note on this clonotype: Its target is unknown.

Each CDR3 protein gets one entry after TCRdb re-called the 5' RACE reads with MiXCR. The sample contains around 350,000 distinct CDR3 sequences, 11% of which appear only once. The CDR3 contains 12 residues. Germline V gives CDR1 ENHRY, CDR2 SYGVKD. Trimming pared 7 bases from V and 3 bases from J, leaving 9 bases between. Study-wide points: There was a small share of clonotypes that showed up in both the CD4 and CD8 compartments. Abundant clonotypes from the bulk population could contaminate FACS-sorted repertoires. On re-exposure, the response was weaker but peaked faster, at day 5 versus 15.

The sequence derives from a man aged 18 to 29 who received the YFV17D yellow fever vaccine. The input for sequencing was PBMCs, taken on the day of the first yellow fever vaccination. The chain links TRBV10-3 to TRBJ1-1; the D is unclear. CDR3 sequence: CAIKAVDTEAFF. For the CDR3, the DNA is TGTGCCATCAAGGCAGTCGACACTGAAGCTTTCTTT.